The text below deals with one TCR beta chain. The data derive from a study of blood T cell repertoires in COVID-19. Study-wide background: The study drew acute and convalescent COVID-19 samples from the United States, Italy and Spain. The analysed material was cDNA or gDNA that came from T cells, B-cell-depleted T cells, or PBMCs.

Per the study methods: Amplifying reference gene primers gave estimates of nucleated cell counts. Sequencing used immunoSEQ multiplex PCR; TCRdb keeps in-frame clones, though not all of them. V, J and clone size reflect that table, while D and trimming were determined from the DNA. Of about 97,000 clones listed, roughly four fifths are singletons. Germline assignment: CDR1 LGHDT and CDR2 YNNKEL (reference sequence). V was clipped by 6 bases and J by 8 bases; unmatched bases: 6. The CDR3 extends over 14 amino acids. The V call is TRBV3-1 (or the pseudogene TRBV3-2), the J call TRBJ2-1; 11 bases match TRBD2. What was sequenced was peripheral blood. The receptor was isolated from a middle-aged man with active or convalescent COVID-19. CDR3 nucleotide sequence: TGTGCCAGCAGTCGTAGCGGGGGGGCCCATGAGCAGTTCTTC. Residues: CASSRSGGAHEQFF.